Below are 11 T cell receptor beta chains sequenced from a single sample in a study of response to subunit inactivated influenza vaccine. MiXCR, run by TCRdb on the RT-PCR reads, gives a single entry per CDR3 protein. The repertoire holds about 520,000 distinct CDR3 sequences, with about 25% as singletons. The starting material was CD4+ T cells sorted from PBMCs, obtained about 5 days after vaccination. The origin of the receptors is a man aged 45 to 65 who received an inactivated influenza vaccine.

CDR3 amino acids: CASSTMTGPYEQYF. CDR3 DNA sequence: TGCGCCAGCAGCACAATGACAGGTCCCTACGAGCAGTACTTC. The rearrangement uses TRBV5-1 and TRBJ2-7, with D perhaps TRBD1 (6 bases). There are 14 residues in the CDR3. Looked up from germline, CDR1 is SGHRS and CDR2 is YFSETQ. V dropped 4 bases and J dropped 2 bases, with 13 bases sitting between them.

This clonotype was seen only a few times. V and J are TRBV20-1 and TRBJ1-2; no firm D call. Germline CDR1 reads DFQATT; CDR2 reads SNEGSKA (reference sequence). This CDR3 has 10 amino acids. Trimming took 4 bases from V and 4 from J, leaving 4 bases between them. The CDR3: CSAMAYGYTF. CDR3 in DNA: TGCAGTGCTATGGCCTATGGCTACACCTTC.

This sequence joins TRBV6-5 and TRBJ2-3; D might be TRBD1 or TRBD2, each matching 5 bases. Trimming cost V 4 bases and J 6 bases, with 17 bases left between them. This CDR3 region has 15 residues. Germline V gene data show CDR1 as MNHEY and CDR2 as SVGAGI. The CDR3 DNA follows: TGTGCCAGCAGTTCGGGACGGCCATTGGTTGATACGCAGTATTTT. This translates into CASSSGRPLVDTQYF.

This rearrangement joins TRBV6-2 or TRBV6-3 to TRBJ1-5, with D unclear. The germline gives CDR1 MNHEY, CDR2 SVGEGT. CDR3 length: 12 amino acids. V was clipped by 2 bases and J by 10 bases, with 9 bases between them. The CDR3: CASSYPDEPQHF. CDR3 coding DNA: TGTGCCAGCAGTTACCCGGACGAACCCCAGCATTTT.

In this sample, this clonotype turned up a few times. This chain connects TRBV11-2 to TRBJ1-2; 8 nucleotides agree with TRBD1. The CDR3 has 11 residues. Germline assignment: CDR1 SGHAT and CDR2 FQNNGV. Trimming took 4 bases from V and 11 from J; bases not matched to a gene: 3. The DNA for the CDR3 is TGTGCCAGCAGCTCCAGGGGGCTGTACACCTTC. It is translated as CASSSRGLYTF.

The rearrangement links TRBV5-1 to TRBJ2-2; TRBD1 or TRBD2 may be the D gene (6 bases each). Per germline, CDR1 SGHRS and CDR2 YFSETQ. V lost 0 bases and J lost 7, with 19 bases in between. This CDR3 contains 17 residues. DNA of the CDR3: TGCGCCAGCAGCTTGGAAGTCGGGGGCGCTTTTGGCGGGGAGCTGTTTTTT. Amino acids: CASSLEVGGAFGGELFF.

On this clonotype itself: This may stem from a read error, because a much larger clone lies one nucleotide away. DNA of the CDR3: TGTGCCAGCAGCTGGACTATCACAGATACGCAGTATTTT. Translation gives CASSWTITDTQYF. This chain connects TRBV7-9 to TRBJ2-3, with D tentatively TRBD2 (6 bases). This CDR3 region has 13 residues. V shed 4 bases and J shed 2 bases, with 7 bases lying between them. Germline CDR1 is SEHNR and CDR2 is FQNEAQ (reference sequence).

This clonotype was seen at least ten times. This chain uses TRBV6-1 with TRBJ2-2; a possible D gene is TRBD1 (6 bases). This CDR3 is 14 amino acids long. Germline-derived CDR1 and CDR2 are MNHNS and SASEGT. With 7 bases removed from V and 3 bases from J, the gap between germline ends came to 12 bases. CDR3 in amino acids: CASKYRVDTGELFF. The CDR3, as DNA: TGTGCCAGCAAGTACAGGGTCGACACCGGGGAGCTGTTTTTT.

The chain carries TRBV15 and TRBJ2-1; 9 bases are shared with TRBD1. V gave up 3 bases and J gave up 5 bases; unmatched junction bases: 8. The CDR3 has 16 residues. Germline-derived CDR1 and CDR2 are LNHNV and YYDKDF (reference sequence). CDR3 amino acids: CATSRFRDRVDNEQFF. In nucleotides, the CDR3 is TGTGCCACCAGCAGGTTCCGGGACAGGGTAGACAATGAGCAGTTCTTC.

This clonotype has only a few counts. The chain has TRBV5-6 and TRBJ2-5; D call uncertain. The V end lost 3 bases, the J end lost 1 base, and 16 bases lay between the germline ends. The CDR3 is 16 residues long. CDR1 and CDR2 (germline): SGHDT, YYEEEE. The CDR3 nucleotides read TGTGCCAGCAGCTCCCCAGGTGAAGCTACCCAAGAGACCCAGTACTTC. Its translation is CASSSPGEATQETQYF.

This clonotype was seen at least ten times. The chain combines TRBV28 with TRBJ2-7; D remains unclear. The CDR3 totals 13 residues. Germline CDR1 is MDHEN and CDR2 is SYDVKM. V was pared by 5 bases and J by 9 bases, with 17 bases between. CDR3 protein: CASSRSTLPRQYF. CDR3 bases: TGTGCCAGCAGTCGATCGACTCTACCAAGGCAGTACTTC.